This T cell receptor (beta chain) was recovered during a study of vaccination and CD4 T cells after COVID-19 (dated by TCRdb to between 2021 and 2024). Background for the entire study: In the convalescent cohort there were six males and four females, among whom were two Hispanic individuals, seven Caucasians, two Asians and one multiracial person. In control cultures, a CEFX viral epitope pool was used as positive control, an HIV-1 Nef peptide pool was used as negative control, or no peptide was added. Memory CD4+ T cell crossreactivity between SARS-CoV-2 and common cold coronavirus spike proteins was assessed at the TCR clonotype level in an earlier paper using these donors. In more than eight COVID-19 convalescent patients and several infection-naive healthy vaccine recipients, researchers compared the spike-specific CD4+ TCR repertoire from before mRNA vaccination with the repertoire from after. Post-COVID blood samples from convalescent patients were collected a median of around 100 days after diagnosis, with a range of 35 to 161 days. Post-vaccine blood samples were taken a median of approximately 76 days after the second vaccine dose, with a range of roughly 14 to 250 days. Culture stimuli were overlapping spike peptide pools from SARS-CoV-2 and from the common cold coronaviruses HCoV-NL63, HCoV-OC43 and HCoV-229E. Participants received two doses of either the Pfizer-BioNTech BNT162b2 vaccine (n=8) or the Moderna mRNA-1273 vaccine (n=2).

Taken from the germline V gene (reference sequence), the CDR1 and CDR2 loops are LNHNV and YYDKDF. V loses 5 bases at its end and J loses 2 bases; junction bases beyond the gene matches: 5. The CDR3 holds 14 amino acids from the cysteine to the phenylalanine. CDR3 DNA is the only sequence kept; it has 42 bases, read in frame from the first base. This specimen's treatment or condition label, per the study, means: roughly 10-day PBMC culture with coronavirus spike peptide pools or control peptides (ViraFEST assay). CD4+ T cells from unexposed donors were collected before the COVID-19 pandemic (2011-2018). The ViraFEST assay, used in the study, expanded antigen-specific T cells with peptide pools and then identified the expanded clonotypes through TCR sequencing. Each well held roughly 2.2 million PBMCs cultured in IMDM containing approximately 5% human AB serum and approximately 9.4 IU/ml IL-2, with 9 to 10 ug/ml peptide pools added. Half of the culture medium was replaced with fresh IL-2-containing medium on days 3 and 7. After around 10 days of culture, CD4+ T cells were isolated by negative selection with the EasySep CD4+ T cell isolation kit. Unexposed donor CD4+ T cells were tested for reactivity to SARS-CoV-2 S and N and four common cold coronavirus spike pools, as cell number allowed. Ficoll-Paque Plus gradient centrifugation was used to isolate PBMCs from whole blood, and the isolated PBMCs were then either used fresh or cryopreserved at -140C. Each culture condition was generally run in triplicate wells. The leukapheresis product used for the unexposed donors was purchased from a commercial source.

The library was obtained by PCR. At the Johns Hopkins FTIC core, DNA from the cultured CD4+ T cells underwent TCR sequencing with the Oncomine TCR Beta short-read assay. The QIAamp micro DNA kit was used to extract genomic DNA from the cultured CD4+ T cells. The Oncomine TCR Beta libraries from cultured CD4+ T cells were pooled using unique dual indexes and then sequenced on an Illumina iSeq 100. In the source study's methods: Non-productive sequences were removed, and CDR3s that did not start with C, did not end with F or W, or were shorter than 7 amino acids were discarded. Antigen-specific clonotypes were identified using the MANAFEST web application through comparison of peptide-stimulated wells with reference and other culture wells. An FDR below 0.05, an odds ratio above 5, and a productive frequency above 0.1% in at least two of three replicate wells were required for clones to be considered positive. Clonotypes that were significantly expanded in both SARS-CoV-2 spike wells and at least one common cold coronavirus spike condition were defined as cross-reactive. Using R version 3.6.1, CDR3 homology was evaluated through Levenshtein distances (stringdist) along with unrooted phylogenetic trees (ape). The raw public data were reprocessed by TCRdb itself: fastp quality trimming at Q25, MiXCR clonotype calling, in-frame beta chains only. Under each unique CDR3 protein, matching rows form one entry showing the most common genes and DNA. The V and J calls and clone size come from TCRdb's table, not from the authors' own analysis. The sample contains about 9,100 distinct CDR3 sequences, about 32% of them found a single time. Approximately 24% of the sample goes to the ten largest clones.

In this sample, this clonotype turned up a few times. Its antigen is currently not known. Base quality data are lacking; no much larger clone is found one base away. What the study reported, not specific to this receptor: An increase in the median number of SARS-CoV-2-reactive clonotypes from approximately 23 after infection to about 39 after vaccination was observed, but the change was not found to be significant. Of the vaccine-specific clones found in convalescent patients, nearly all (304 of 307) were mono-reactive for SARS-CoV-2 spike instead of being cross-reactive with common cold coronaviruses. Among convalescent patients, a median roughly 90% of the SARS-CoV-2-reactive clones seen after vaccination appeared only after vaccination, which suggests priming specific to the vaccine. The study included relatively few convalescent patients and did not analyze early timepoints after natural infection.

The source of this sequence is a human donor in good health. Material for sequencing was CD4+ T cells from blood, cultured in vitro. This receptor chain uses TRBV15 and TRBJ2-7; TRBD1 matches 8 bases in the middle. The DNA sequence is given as TGTGCCACCAGCGGCGACAGGGGTCCCTACGAGCAGTACTTC. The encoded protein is CATSGDRGPYEQYF.